This T cell receptor beta chain was recovered during a study of CD8+ T cells in alopecia areata. cDNA reverse transcribed from extracted RNA served as the sequencing template. The table came from immunoSEQ multiplex PCR; TCRdb's copy has only in-frame clones and leaves some out. The sample includes 30,000 to 40,000 clones, under 65% of them seen just once. V lost 2 bases and J lost 0; bases outside the gene matches: 5. The CDR3 is 16 amino acids. Germline CDR1 is SGHDT and CDR2 is YYEEEE. The CD4+ cells of five biomarker-study patients went through sorting. This sorting yielded CD25+CD127- cells. This receptor was obtained from a human donor with alopecia areata. Material for sequencing was CD4+ Tregs sorted from blood. V gene TRBV5-6 combines with J gene TRBJ2-3; 8 nucleotides line up with TRBD1. The CDR3 sequence is CASSFRTGPSTDTQYF. In DNA, the CDR3 is TGTGCCAGCAGCTTCAGGACAGGGCCTAGCACAGATACGCAGTATTTT.